A selection of T cell receptor beta chains follows, all from one sample in a study of PD-1 blockade in mismatch repair-deficient tumors. Their antigens remain unidentified. The data were produced by immunoSEQ multiplex PCR, yet TCRdb's version contains in-frame clones alone and is incomplete. Among some 14,000 clones listed, 86% were seen once. The source material was cells cultured in vitro, sampled from a patient treated with pembrolizumab. These TCRs come from an adult with mismatch repair-deficient cancer. CDR3s include the opening cysteine and the closing phenylalanine or tryptophan. Fields, in order: J gene, clone size, D gene, V gene, CDR3 protein, CDR3 DNA. D genes are given only for firm matches. Expanded clones get a size class; other rows say once, few or many, or leave the size out.

>TRBJ2-1|-|TRBD2|TRBV6-1
CASSAKLAGGYNEQFF
TGTGCCAGCAGTGCAAAACTAGCGGGAGGGTACAATGAGCAGTTCTTC
>TRBJ2-7|-|-|TRBV21-1
CASSKGDIYEQYF
TGTGCCAGCAGCAAAGGGGACATCTACGAGCAGTACTTC
>TRBJ2-1|-|TRBD2|TRBV2
CASSSTGLQDHNEQFF
TGTGCCAGCAGTTCCACGGGACTACAGGACCACAATGAGCAGTTCTTC
>TRBJ1-1|-|-|TRBV28
CASSLRGDHTNTEAFF
TGTGCCAGCAGTTTGAGGGGAGATCACACGAACACTGAAGCTTTCTTT
>TRBJ2-7|-|TRBD1|TRBV14
CASSDRGSYEQYF
TGTGCCAGCAGTGACAGGGGTTCCTACGAGCAGTACTTC
>TRBJ2-1|-|TRBD2|TRBV5-4
CASSLGTSGYNEQFF
TGTGCCAGCAGCTTGGGGACTAGCGGATACAATGAGCAGTTCTTC
>TRBJ1-4|-|-|TRBV7-9
CASSLSGSNEKLFF
TGTGCCAGCAGCTTATCAGGGTCTAATGAAAAACTGTTTTTT
>TRBJ2-5|-|-|TRBV5-4
CASSPSGTLSYQETQYF
TGTGCCAGCAGCCCGTCGGGGACACTTTCGTACCAAGAGACCCAGTACTTC
>TRBJ2-7|once|-|TRBV5-1
CASSFGVVPSAYEQYF
TGCGCCAGCAGCTTCGGAGTCGTCCCTTCAGCCTACGAGCAGTACTTC
>TRBJ2-2|-|-|TRBV30
CAWSPRFGKLFF
TGTGCCTGGAGTCCGCGATTTGGAAAGCTGTTTTTT